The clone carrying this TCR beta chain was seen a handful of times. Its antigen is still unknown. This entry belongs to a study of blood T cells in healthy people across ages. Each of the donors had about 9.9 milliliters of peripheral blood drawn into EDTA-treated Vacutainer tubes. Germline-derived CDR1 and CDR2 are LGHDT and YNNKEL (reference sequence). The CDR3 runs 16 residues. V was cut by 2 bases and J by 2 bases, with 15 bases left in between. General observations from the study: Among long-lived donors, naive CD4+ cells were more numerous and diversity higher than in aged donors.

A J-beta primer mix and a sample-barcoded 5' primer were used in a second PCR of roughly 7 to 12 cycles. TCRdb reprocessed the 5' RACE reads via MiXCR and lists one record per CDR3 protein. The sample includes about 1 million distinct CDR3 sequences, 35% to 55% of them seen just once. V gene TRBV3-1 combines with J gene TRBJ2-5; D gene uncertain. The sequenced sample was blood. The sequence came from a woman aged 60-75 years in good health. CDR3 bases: TGTGCCAGCAGCCAACGGAAAGGCCGGAGACAAGAGACCCAGTACTTC. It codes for CASSQRKGRRQETQYF.